Sequencing of this TCR beta chain was carried out in a study of blood T cell repertoires in COVID-19. Assay: immunoSEQ multiplex PCR; the TCRdb copy retains only in-frame clones and omits some. The data show about 200,000 clones, approximately 86% seen once. This CDR3 is 17 amino acids long. Germline trimming cut 6 bases from V and 0 bases from J; bases unmatched to any gene: 7. The germline CDR1 and CDR2 sequences are ENHRY and SYGVKD. V usage is TRBV10-3 and J usage is TRBJ2-3; 12 bases line up with TRBD2. This clonotype originated in a man between 60 and 75 years old with COVID-19, enrolled during active disease. The sample consisted of peripheral blood. The CDR3 loop is CAIRSGLAGISTDTQYF. The CDR3 DNA follows: TGTGCCATCAGATCAGGACTAGCGGGGATTAGCACAGATACGCAGTATTTT.